The clone carrying this T cell receptor beta chain was counted a few times. What it binds is unknown. Per germline, CDR1 SEHNR and CDR2 FQNEAQ (reference sequence). This CDR3 has 16 residues. Between the trimmed V and J ends, which lost 4 bases and 0 bases, there was a span of 15 bases. The data stem from a study of regulatory T cells in long-lasting Graves disease. Study details: Antithyroid drugs had been given to newly diagnosed Graves' patients for under 3 months. Study findings and constraints: There were preferences for TRBV28, TRBJ1-2 and TRBJ2-5 in persistent disease.

Combining iRepertoire HTBI primers with Arm-PCR of CDR3 regions, the authors built TCR beta libraries. From the multiplex PCR reads, TCRdb called clonotypes with MiXCR, one entry per CDR3 protein. The sample has a few hundred thousand distinct CDR3 sequences, about 12% seen once; the top ten hold over 15%. Time point described: newly diagnosed GD, antithyroid drugs for less than 3 months. Researchers made the TCR library from RNA that was extracted from PBMCs. These data also formed part of another study, on T cells in Graves' hyperthyroidism and ophthalmopathy.

Material: peripheral blood mononuclear cells (PBMCs), obtained at new diagnosis, from a patient treated with antithyroid drugs. The V and J genes are TRBV7-9 and TRBJ1-1; no firm D call. The clonotype originates from a woman between 18 and 29 years old with Graves disease. The CDR3 sequence is CASSSRIKALNTEAFF. CDR3 nucleotide sequence: TGTGCCAGCAGCTCCCGGATCAAGGCCCTGAACACTGAAGCTTTCTTT.